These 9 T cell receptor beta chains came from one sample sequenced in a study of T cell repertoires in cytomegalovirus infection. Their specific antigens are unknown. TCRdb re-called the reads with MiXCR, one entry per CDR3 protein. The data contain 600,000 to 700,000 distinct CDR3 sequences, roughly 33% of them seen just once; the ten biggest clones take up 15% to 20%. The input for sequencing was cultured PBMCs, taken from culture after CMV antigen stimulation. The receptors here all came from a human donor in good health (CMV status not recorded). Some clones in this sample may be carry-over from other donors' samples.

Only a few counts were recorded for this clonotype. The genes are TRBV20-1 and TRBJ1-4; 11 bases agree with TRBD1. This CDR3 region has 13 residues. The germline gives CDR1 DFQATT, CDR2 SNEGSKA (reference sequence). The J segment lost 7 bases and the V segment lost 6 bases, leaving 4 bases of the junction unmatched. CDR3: CSAGTGGIEKLFF. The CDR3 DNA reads TGCAGTGCCGGGACAGGGGGTATTGAAAAACTGTTTTTT.

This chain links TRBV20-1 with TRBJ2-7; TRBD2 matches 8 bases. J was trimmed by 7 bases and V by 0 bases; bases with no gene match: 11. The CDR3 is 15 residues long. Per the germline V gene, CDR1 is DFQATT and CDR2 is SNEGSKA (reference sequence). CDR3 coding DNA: TGCAGTGCTAGAGATCACGGCGGGGGGCTGGGAGAGCAGTACTTC. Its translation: CSARDHGGGLGEQYF.

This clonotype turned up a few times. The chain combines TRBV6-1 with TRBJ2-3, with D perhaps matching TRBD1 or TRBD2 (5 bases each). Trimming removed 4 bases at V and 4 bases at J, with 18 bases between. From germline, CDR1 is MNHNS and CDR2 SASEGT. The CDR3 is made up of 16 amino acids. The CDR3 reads CASSAGTISPADTQYF. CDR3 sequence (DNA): TGTGCCAGCAGTGCGGGGACCATCAGCCCAGCAGATACGCAGTATTTT.

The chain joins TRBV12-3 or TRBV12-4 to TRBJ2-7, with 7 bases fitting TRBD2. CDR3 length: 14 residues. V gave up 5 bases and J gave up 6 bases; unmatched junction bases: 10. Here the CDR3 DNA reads TGTGCCAGCAGTCAGGCGGGAGTCTCCACCGAGCAGTACTTC. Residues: CASSQAGVSTEQYF.

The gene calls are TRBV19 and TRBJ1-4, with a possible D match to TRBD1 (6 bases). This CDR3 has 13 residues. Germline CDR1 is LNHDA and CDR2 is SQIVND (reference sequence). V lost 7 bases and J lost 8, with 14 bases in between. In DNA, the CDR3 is TGTGCCAGTATTCGACAGGCCGGGGAAAAACTGTTTTTT. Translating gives CASIRQAGEKLFF.

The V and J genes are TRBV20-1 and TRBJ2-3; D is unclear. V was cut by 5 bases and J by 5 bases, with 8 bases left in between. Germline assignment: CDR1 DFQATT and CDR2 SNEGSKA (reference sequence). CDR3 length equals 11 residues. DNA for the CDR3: TGCAGTGCTCCCTGGGGAGATACGCAGTATTTT. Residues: CSAPWGDTQYF.

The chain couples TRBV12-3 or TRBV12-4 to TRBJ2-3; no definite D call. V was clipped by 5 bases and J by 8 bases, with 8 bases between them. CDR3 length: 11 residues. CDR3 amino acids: CASSLSRTQYF. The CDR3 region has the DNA TGTGCCAGCAGTCTATCCCGTACGCAGTATTTT.

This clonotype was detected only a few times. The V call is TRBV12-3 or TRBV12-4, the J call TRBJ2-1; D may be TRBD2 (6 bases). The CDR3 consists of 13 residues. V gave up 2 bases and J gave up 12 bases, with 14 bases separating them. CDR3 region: CASSLNRPEGQFF. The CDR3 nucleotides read TGTGCCAGCAGTTTAAATCGGCCGGAGGGGCAGTTCTTC.

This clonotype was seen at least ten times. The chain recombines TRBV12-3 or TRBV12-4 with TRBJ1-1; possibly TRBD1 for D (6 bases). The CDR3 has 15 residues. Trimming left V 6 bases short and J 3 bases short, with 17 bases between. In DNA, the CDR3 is TGTGCCAGCAGGACCCCTGTAAGGGGGGACACTGAAGCTTTCTTT. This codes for CASRTPVRGDTEAFF.